Listed here are 18 T cell receptor beta chains from one sample, sequenced in a study of shared clonotypes between healthy human individuals (TCRdb year 2020). For the CD8 naive samples, CD45RO-negative cells were positively selected for CCR7, yielding a CD45RA+CCR7+ population from which TemRA cells were excluded. To prepare the library, the immunoSEQ multiplex PCR assay was applied. TCRdb provides this immuneACCESS table in a form limited to in-frame rearrangements. Some clones are lacking; in checked studies, under half of them reflect an unresolved V gene, and why the rest are absent is not known. The sample records over 2 million clones, about 94% of which are singletons. The ten largest clonotypes hold about 1.1% of the sample. The material sequenced was naive CD8+ T cells sorted from blood. The cell subset or site tag for this specimen amounts to: CD45RA+CCR7+. The source of these receptors is a man aged 18 to 30 in good health.

The CDR3 reads CASSGGVGELFF. The CDR3 DNA reads TGTGCCAGCAGCGGAGGGGTCGGGGAGCTGTTTTTT. The gene calls are TRBV9 and TRBJ2-2, with D perhaps given as TRBD1 or TRBD2 (5 bases each). The CDR3 sequence is 12 residues long. The germline V and J ends were trimmed by 3 bases and 7 bases, with 7 bases remaining between them. Germline CDR1 and CDR2: SGDLS and YYNGEE. Full variable domain (remainder filled in from reference TRBV9 and TRBJ2-2): DSGVTQTPKHLITATGQRVTLRCSPRSGDLSVYWYQQSLDQGLQFLIQYYNGEERAKGNILERFSAQQFPDLHSELNLSSLELGDSALYFCASSGGVGELFFGEGSRLTVL.

The rearrangement links TRBV27 to TRBJ1-6, with TRBD1 matching 8 bases. The trim removed 0 bases at V and 10 bases at J, leaving 5 bases unmatched. Germline V CDR1 and CDR2: MNHEY, SMNVEV (reference sequence). CDR3 length: 15 residues. CDR3 coding DNA: TGTGCCAGCAGTTTATCTGCAGGGGGCCGCTCACCCCTCCACTTT. Its translation: CASSLSAGGRSPLHF.

The chain links TRBV7-9 to TRBJ1-6; maybe TRBD1 (6 bases). Between the trimmed V and J ends, which lost 3 bases and 7 bases, there was a span of 13 bases. CDR1 and CDR2 (germline): SEHNR, FQNEAQ (reference sequence). The CDR3 runs 15 residues. The CDR3 spells CASSFSGEGNSPLHF. CDR3 coding DNA: TGTGCCAGCAGCTTTTCAGGGGAGGGGAATTCACCCCTCCACTTT.

A single count supports this clone. The V and J genes are TRBV2 and TRBJ2-7; 8 bases are shared with TRBD1. Germline loops: CDR1 SNHLY, CDR2 FYNNEI. Trimming cost V 4 bases and J 2 bases; bases outside gene matches: 4. The CDR3 length is 14 residues. CDR3 in DNA: TGTGCCAGCAGTGGGGACAGGTACCCCTACGAGCAGTACTTC. Its translation is CASSGDRYPYEQYF.

This rearrangement joins TRBV21-1 to TRBJ1-2. TRBV21-1 is described as a pseudogene. The CDR3 has 13 residues. The CDR3 loop is CASSTLSGLGYTF. As DNA, the CDR3 is TGTGCCAGCAGCACCCTGTCGGGACTTGGCTACACCTTC.

This clone appeared a single time. The same CDR3 also results from other DNA sequences found in this sample. The rearrangement joins TRBV6-5 to TRBJ1-1, with no clear D. The CDR3 is made up of 13 amino acids. Germline CDR1 MNHEY, CDR2 SVGAGI. V was pared by 4 bases and J by 1 base, with 7 bases between. The chain's CDR3 is CASSSTANTEAFF. CDR3 nucleotides: TGTGCCAGCAGTTCCACAGCGAACACTGAAGCTTTCTTT.

This clone was seen just once. The CDR3 here is CASSYSPLGLEQYF. The CDR3 DNA sequence: TGTGCCAGCAGTTACTCGCCCCTGGGCCTCGAGCAGTACTTC. The rearrangement joins TRBV6-5 to TRBJ2-7; D unresolved. CDR3 length: 14 residues. Trimming took 0 bases from V and 6 from J, leaving 12 bases between them. Germline V lookup: CDR1 MNHEY, CDR2 SVGAGI.

The chain employs TRBV6-1 and TRBJ2-7, with D tentatively TRBD1 or TRBD2 (6 bases each). V was clipped by 2 bases and J by 7 bases, with 18 bases between them. The CDR3 is 15 amino acids. Germline CDR1 and CDR2: MNHNS and SASEGT. The CDR3 region is CASSEWVGGAWEQYF. The DNA for the CDR3 is TGTGCCAGCAGTGAATGGGTGGGGGGCGCGTGGGAGCAGTACTTC.

As to this clone: The same CDR3 arises from other DNA sequences in this sample as well. The chain has TRBV9 and TRBJ2-5; D gene ambiguous. There are 14 residues in the CDR3. Germline V gene sequence: CDR1 SGDLS, CDR2 YYNGEE. With 0 bases removed from V and 1 base from J, the gap between germline ends came to 7 bases. The CDR3 nucleotides are TGTGCCAGCAGCGTAGACGGAACCCAAGAGACCCAGTACTTC. It is translated as CASSVDGTQETQYF.

The chain uses TRBV7-9 and TRBJ2-5, with 9 bases identical to TRBD1. The CDR3 consists of 15 residues. The junction had 6 bases not matched to a gene; V was cut back by 2 bases and J by 5 bases. Per the germline V gene, CDR1 is SEHNR and CDR2 is FQNEAQ (reference sequence). The CDR3 bases are TGTGCCAGCAGCTTAAACAGGGGGCTCGGGGAGACCCAGTACTTC. Translating it yields CASSLNRGLGETQYF.

The count of this clone is one. This rearrangement joins TRBV10-3 to TRBJ1-2; D remains unclear. V was trimmed by 7 bases and J by 6 bases, leaving 12 bases between them. CDR1 is ENHRY, CDR2 SYGVKD, per germline. The CDR3 has 12 amino acids. CDR3 in DNA: TGTGCCATCACGGAGGGAATTAATGGCTACACCTTC. Its translation: CAITEGINGYTF.

The chain joins TRBV7-9 to TRBJ2-4; no clear D gene. The germline V and J ends were trimmed by 2 bases and 8 bases, with 10 bases remaining between them. CDR1 and CDR2 from the germline V gene are SEHNR and FQNEAQ (reference sequence). The CDR3 has 13 residues. CDR3 DNA: TGTGCCAGCAGCTTATGGGCAGAGGACATTCAGTACTTC. As protein: CASSLWAEDIQYF.

The CDR3: CASSLVTVLYQETQYF. CDR3 bases: TGTGCCAGCAGCTTAGTGACAGTTCTGTACCAAGAGACCCAGTACTTC. The rearrangement joins TRBV7-9 to TRBJ2-5; D is possibly TRBD1 (5 bases). CDR1 is SEHNR, CDR2 FQNEAQ, per germline (reference sequence). Trimming stripped 1 base from V and 0 bases from J, with 12 bases between. This CDR3 region has 16 residues.

The chain carries TRBV5-1 and TRBJ1-5; 8 bases agree with TRBD1. The CDR3 spans 15 residues. Per the germline V gene, CDR1 is SGHRS and CDR2 is YFSETQ. V dropped 4 bases and J dropped 3; count of bases not matched to a gene: 6. The CDR3 DNA reads TGCGCCAGCAGCGCGACAGGGGACCCCAATCAGCCCCAGCATTTT. This codes for CASSATGDPNQPQHF. The full variable domain, in which reference TRBV5-1 and TRBJ1-5 provide the parts outside the CDR3, is KAGVTQTPRYLIKTRGQQVTLSCSPISGHRSVSWYQQTPGQGLQFLFEYFSETQRNKGNFPGRFSGRQFSNSRSEMNVSTLELGDSALYLCASSATGDPNQPQHFGDGTRLSIL.

The rearrangement links TRBV5-8 to TRBJ1-4; the D is unclear. Germline loops: CDR1 SGHTS, CDR2 YDEGEE. V shed 0 bases and J shed 4 bases, with 10 bases lying between them. The CDR3 contains 15 residues. The chain's CDR3 is CASSLEGRDNEKLFF. DNA of the CDR3: TGTGCCAGCAGCTTGGAAGGGCGAGATAATGAAAAACTGTTTTTT.

V and J are TRBV27 and TRBJ2-7; D is possibly TRBD2 (5 bases). The CDR3 is 16 amino acids. Germline CDR1 reads MNHEY; CDR2 reads SMNVEV (reference sequence). With 5 bases removed from V and 2 bases from J, the gap between germline ends came to 19 bases. The CDR3 region is CASSRTFVSGAYEQYF. For the CDR3, the DNA is TGTGCCAGCAGTCGTACCTTCGTGTCCGGGGCCTACGAGCAGTACTTC.

This clone was observed once. The chain carries TRBV27 and TRBJ2-7; 9 nucleotides align to TRBD1. The germline gives CDR1 MNHEY, CDR2 SMNVEV (reference sequence). V shed 3 bases, J shed 4 bases, and the junction held 4 bases outside the gene matches. The CDR3 extends over 14 amino acids. CDR3 residues: CASSFWGQGYEQYF. Here the CDR3 DNA reads TGTGCCAGCAGTTTCTGGGGACAGGGATACGAGCAGTACTTC.

The rearrangement links TRBV6-5 to TRBJ2-7; 7 positions agree with TRBD2. The CDR3 contains 14 residues. V was clipped by 1 base and J by 4 bases; unmatched bases: 4. In germline, CDR1 is MNHEY, CDR2 SVGAGI. The CDR3 DNA reads as TGTGCCAGCAGTTACTTTGCGGGAGAGTACGAGCAGTACTTC. This gives the protein CASSYFAGEYEQYF.